This is a list of T cell receptor beta chains from one sample in a study of cytomegalovirus exposure and HLA in healthy donors. Only in-frame clones appear in the TCRdb table, and some are missing; sequencing was by immunoSEQ multiplex PCR. The sample table sets out 65,000 to 85,000 clones. Sequencing used PBMCs. The source of these receptors is a woman aged 30 to 39 in good health and CMV-seronegative. Both conserved end residues are part of each CDR3. D genes are given only for firm matches. Size is omitted from some rows. Given values are once, few, many or a class for expanded clones.

d_call | j_call | clone_size | v_call | cdr3_nt | cdr3_aa
TRBD2 | TRBJ2-3 | . | TRBV29-1 | TGCAGCGTTGAACTAGCGGGAGGAATAGATACGCAGTATTTT | CSVELAGGIDTQYF
. | TRBJ1-4 | . | TRBV9 | TGTGCCAGCAGCCCCAGGGCTGGGGAAAAACTGTTTTTT | CASSPRAGEKLFF
TRBD1 | TRBJ1-2 | . | TRBV5-6 | TGTGCCAGCAGCCAGGACAGGGATCTGCGCTACACCTTC | CASSQDRDLRYTF
. | TRBJ2-3 | . | TRBV29-1 | TGCAGCGTTGAAGCCCCCGACTCCTCGCCAGATACGCAGTATTTT | CSVEAPDSSPDTQYF
TRBD1 | TRBJ1-1 | . | TRBV5-4 | TGTGCCAGCAGCTTGGTACAGGGGGTAGGTACTGAAGCTTTCTTT | CASSLVQGVGTEAFF
. | TRBJ1-1 | . | TRBV27 | TGTGCCAGCAGTGCCGGGACAAGGGGCAACACTGAAGCTTTCTTT | CASSAGTRGNTEAFF
TRBD2 | TRBJ2-3 | . | TRBV13 | TGTGCCAGCAGCTTCGCTAGAGCGGGGTATACCACAGATACGCAGTATTTT | CASSFARAGYTTDTQYF
TRBD2 | TRBJ2-7 | large | TRBV7-3 | TGTGCCAGCAGGTGGACTAGCGGGGGGGCCTACGAGCAGTACTTC | CASRWTSGGAYEQYF
. | TRBJ2-7 | . | TRBV4-2 | TGTGCCAGCAGCCCAGACTACGCCTCCGAGCAGTACTTC | CASSPDYASEQYF
. | TRBJ1-1 | . | TRBV30 | TGTGCCTGGAGTGTACGAGGGGGTGTCGAAGCTTTCTTT | CAWSVRGGVEAFF
. | TRBJ2-7 | . | TRBV19 | TGTGCCAGTAGCCCAGCCCGGGTAGGGAGCTACGAGCAGTACTTC | CASSPARVGSYEQYF
. | TRBJ1-1 | . | TRBV6-1 | TGTGCCAGCAGCGCGGCTCCGGGGTTGGTCACTGAAGCTTTCTTT | CASSAAPGLVTEAFF
. | TRBJ2-5 | . | TRBV5-4 | TGTGCCAGCAGCTTGGACAGCCGGCAAGAGACCCAGTACTTC | CASSLDSRQETQYF
. | TRBJ2-1 | . | TRBV7-2 | TGTGCCAGCAGCCCCTATCTTCCGAGCTCCTACAATGAGCAGTTCTTC | CASSPYLPSSYNEQFF
. | TRBJ1-2 | . | TRBV5-1 | TGCGCCAGCAGCTCACCGGGACAACCTAGCTATGGCTACACCTTC | CASSSPGQPSYGYTF
. | TRBJ1-4 | . | TRBV27 | TGTGCCAGCAGTTTTTTCCCAGAGGGAGAAAAACTGTTTTTT | CASSFFPEGEKLFF